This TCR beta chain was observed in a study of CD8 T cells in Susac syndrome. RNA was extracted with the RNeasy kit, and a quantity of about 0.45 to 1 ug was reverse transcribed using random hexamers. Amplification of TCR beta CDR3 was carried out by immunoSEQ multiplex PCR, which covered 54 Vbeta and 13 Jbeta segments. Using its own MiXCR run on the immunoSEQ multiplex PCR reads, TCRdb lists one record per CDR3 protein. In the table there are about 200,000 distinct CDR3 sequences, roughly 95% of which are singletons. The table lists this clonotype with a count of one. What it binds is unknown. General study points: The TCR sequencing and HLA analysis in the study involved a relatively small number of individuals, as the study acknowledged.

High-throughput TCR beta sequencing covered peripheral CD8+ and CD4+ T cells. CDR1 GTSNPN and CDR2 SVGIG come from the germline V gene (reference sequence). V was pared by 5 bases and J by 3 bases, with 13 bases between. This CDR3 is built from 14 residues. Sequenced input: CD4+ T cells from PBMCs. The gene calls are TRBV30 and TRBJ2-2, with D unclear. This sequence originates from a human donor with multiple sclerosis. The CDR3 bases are TGTGCCTGGGAGTACTCCAGATACACCGGGGAGCTGTTTTTT. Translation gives CAWEYSRYTGELFF. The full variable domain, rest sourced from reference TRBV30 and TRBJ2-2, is SQTIHQWPATLVQPVGSPLSLECTVEGTSNPNLYWYRQAAGRGLQLLFYSVGIGQISSEVPQNLSASRPQDRQFILSSKKLLLSDSGFYLCAWEYSRYTGELFFGEGSRLTVL.